One T cell receptor (beta chain) is described in this entry. The antigen is not known. This sample is drawn from a study of OX40 agonist ivuxolimab in advanced cancers. Study at large: Patients receiving dose escalation had hepatocellular carcinoma, melanoma, renal cell or head and neck cancer. Of mixed ages from about 23 to 85 and averaging approximately 60 years, the group was about 80% male.

Profiling relied on immunoSEQ multiplex PCR, and the TCRdb table lists in-frame clones only, not all of them. The table has 55,000 to 75,000 clones, roughly 90% seen once. Germline V gene data show CDR1 as SNHLY and CDR2 as FYNNEI. The CDR3 is 15 residues long. Trimming shortened V by 7 bases and J by 2 bases, and 17 bases separated the two germline ends. The study, taken as a whole, reports: Clonal expansion was seen in CD4+ and CD8+ blood T cells by week 6 at 0.1 to 3.0 mg/kg.

The sequencing used CD4+ or CD8+ T cells sorted from blood, collected in a trial of the OX40 agonist ivuxolimab. The V call is TRBV2, the J call TRBJ2-5, with D perhaps assigned TRBD1 or TRBD2 (7 bases each). The origin of this receptor is an adult with an advanced solid tumor such as melanoma, head and neck, liver or kidney cancer. This CDR3 reads CASTRQGLPQETQYF. In nucleotides, the CDR3 is TGTGCCAGCACCCGACAGGGACTACCTCAAGAGACCCAGTACTTC.